This TCR beta chain was found in a study of blood T cell repertoires in COVID-19. Turning to the study itself: Sites in the United States, Italy and Spain provided acute and convalescent COVID-19 samples.

In the original processing: Amplified reference gene primers provided the basis for estimating nucleated cell counts. The table came from immunoSEQ multiplex PCR; TCRdb's copy has only in-frame clones and leaves some out. From that table come the V and J calls and clone size; the DNA was used to work out D and trimming. The table lists a few hundred thousand clones, 87% of them singletons, with roughly 2.1% in the top ten. Germline values: CDR1 MNHEY, CDR2 SMNVEV (reference sequence). The CDR3 extends over 13 amino acids. V was cut by 5 bases and J by 9 bases, with 14 bases left in between. The TCR was taken from a man between 18 and 35 years old with active or convalescent COVID-19. The chain is built from TRBV27 and TRBJ2-1; D not resolved. Sequencing was done on a sample of peripheral blood. CDR3 region: CASSPQYGLEQFF. CDR3 nucleotide sequence: TGTGCCAGCAGTCCCCAGTATGGTCTTGAGCAGTTCTTC.